What follows describes a single TCR beta chain. Its antigen is unknown. No clone much larger than this one lies a single base away; base qualities are absent. This entry belongs to a study of blood T cell repertoires in COVID-19 (TCRdb year 2020). For the study in its entirety: Samples from collaborators originated in the United States, Italy and Spain and spanned both the acute and convalescent phases of COVID-19. The prospective study material was composed of cDNA or gDNA derived from T cells, B-cell-depleted T cells, or PBMCs. Deeply sampled blood TCRbeta repertoires from subjects exposed to, actively infected with, or recovered from COVID-19 were included in the dataset. The repertoires were released in a freely available public database meant as a resource for research on the immune response to SARS-CoV-2. The samples were drawn from the first 160 participants of the ongoing ImmuneRACE study and from 1,254 subjects provided by 6 global collaborators. The sample metadata nearly always contained a de-identified subject ID, COVID-19 status, age in years and sex. Where available, HLA class I and class II types were obtained from metadata supplied by the sample provider rather than from assay-based typing.

CDR1 and CDR2 were assigned from the germline V gene (reference sequence) as MNHEY and SMNVEV. Reading from cysteine to phenylalanine, the CDR3 counts 16 amino acids. Only CDR3 DNA is held: 48 bases, read in frame from base 1. V is pared back by 2 bases and J by 2 bases, with 15 bases lying between the germline termini. The paper as a whole reports these results and caveats: Clinical and demographic metadata were provided uncurated, with the amount varying by source and participant.

A second Seattle source provided samples from volunteer blood donors who had recovered from COVID-19. The collaborating institutions used their own protocols to collect whole blood in K2EDTA tubes. For TCRbeta analysis, collaborators shipped samples as frozen whole blood, isolated PBMCs, or DNA extracted from either of those sample types. TCRbeta CDR3 regions were amplified from genomic DNA using the immunoSEQ Assay, a bias-controlled multiplex PCR. The published analysis was carried out like this. Within the assay, amplification of reference gene primers was used to estimate how many nucleated cells each sample contained. To quantify the absolute abundance of each unique TCRbeta CDR3 rearrangement, sequence reads were collapsed and filtered. For each sample, productive Simpson clonality was calculated as the square root of Simpson's diversity index across productive rearrangements. Imported from immuneACCESS, the table was reduced by TCRdb to in-frame sequences with V and J called. These copies leave out some clones; in studies compared against another copy, an unresolved V gene accounts for under half, and the cause of the remainder is not known. The D gene and trimming were derived from the DNA, and the V and J assignments and clone size from that table. The sample table contains fewer than 200,000 clones; only one count was recorded for 80% to 90% of them. Together, the top ten hold 1.5% to 2% of the sample.

Material for sequencing was peripheral blood. The sequence was collected from a man aged 18 to 30 who had recovered from COVID-19. The chain couples TRBV27 to TRBJ1-2; D gene: possibly TRBD1, on 6 matching bases. The CDR3 amino acid sequence is: CASSLNWQGSNYGYTF. The DNA is TGTGCCAGCAGTTTAAATTGGCAGGGGAGCAACTATGGCTACACCTTC.